This T cell receptor (beta chain) was captured in a study of OX40 agonist ivuxolimab in advanced cancers. Broader study findings: CD4+ and CD8+ blood T cells expanded clonally by week 6 at 0.1 to 3.0 mg/kg.

As for this clone: Its antigen is unknown.

Trimming removed 6 bases from V and 0 bases from J, with 12 bases in between. Germline V gives CDR1 SNHLY, CDR2 FYNNEI. The CDR3 is 15 amino acids. The table came from immunoSEQ multiplex PCR; TCRdb's copy has only in-frame clones and leaves some out. The sample gives about 81,000 clones, about 80% of which show up once; approximately 6.3% is in the top ten. This sequence joins TRBV2 and TRBJ1-5; maybe TRBD1 (6 bases). The sequence derives from an adult with an advanced solid tumor such as melanoma, head and neck, liver or kidney cancer. The sequencing used CD4+ or CD8+ T cells sorted from blood, collected in a trial of the OX40 agonist ivuxolimab. CDR3 sequence: CASRDSAYSNQPQHF. CDR3 DNA: TGTGCCAGCAGGGACAGTGCGTATAGCAATCAGCCCCAGCATTTT.